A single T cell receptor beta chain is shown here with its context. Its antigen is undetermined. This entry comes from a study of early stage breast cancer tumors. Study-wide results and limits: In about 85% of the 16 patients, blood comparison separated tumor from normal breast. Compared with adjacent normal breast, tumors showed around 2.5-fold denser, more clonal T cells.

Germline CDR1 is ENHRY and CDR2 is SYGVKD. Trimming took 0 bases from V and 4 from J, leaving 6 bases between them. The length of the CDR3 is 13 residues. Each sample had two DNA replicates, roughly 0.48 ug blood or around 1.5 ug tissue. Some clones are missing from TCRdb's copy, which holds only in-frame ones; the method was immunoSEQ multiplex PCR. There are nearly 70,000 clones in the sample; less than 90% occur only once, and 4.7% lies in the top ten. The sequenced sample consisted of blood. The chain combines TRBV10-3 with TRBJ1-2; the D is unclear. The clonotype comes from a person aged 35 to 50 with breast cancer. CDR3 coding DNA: TGTGCCATCAGTGAGTCGTGGCGCTATGGCTACACCTTC. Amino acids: CAISESWRYGYTF.